This is a list of T cell receptor beta chains from one sample in a study of T cell responses to AZD1222 COVID-19 vaccine. Assay used: immunoSEQ multiplex PCR; TCRdb lists only in-frame clones, some missing. The table includes just over 150,000 clones, around nine tenths detected once. Sequenced here: peripheral blood, sampled 28 days after the second AZD1222 dose. Every receptor here comes from an adult who received the AZD1222 COVID-19 vaccine. The CDR3 runs from the conserved cysteine through the conserved F or W. A D gene is named only where the DNA matches it firmly. Clone size appears in some rows only: once, few, many, or a class for an expanded clone.

v_gene	d_gene	j_gene	abundance	CDR3aa
TRBV2	-	TRBJ2-5	few	CASSEAGKQETQYF
TRBV2	-	TRBJ1-6	-	CASSGSSYSPLHF
TRBV7-9	-	TRBJ2-2	-	CASSLYYGSTGELFF
TRBV30	-	TRBJ2-7	-	CAWSQRAIAYEQYF
TRBV19	-	TRBJ1-2	once	CASIGWATRGDYGYTF
TRBV10-1	TRBD2	TRBJ2-1	-	CASSETSGRTDEQFF
TRBV6-1	TRBD1	TRBJ1-2	-	CASSERAGGPYGYTF
TRBV12-3/TRBV12-4	-	TRBJ2-2	few	CASSLGAGELFF
TRBV5-4	-	TRBJ1-2	once	CASSTGYGYTF
TRBV18	-	TRBJ1-2	-	CASSRTLDYGYTF
TRBV10-3	-	TRBJ1-1	-	CAISAGANTEAFF
TRBV6-1	-	TRBJ1-4	-	CASSAPSGEETNEKLFF
TRBV27	-	TRBJ2-7	-	CATRSHSAYEQYF
TRBV11-2	-	TRBJ1-1	-	CASSLGTSAEAFF
TRBV6-5	TRBD1	TRBJ1-3	-	CASSLRPGQGNTIYF
TRBV2	-	TRBJ1-6	-	CASSDGTHSPLHF
TRBV30	-	TRBJ2-7	once	CAWGEASYEQYF
TRBV2	TRBD1	TRBJ1-5	-	CASTTTGGGNQPQHF
TRBV12-3/TRBV12-4	-	TRBJ1-2	-	CASSSQGYGYTF
TRBV11-2	TRBD2	TRBJ2-1	once	CASSPGGFQFF
TRBV5-1	-	TRBJ1-5	-	CASSLTGPNQPQHF
TRBV27	-	TRBJ1-1	-	CASSFGGRGTEAFF
TRBV12-5	-	TRBJ1-1	once	CASGLVGAEAFF
TRBV2	-	TRBJ1-2	-	CASSPGIYYGYTF
TRBV28	-	TRBJ2-7	-	CASSFRLRTYEQYF
TRBV10-2	-	TRBJ2-1	-	CASSESVAGMQFF
TRBV7-8	TRBD1	TRBJ1-4	-	CASSLSGTGWDEKLFF
TRBV28	-	TRBJ1-5	-	CASSFQLFTKQPQHF
TRBV19	TRBD1	TRBJ1-5	-	CASTRTGKGQPQHF
TRBV6-6	-	TRBJ2-1	-	CASSYYVQGGNEQFF
TRBV5-1	-	TRBJ1-2	once	CASSFGDTAPYGYTF
TRBV7-9	TRBD2	TRBJ2-1	-	CAGTSGRISYNEQFF
TRBV12-3/TRBV12-4	-	TRBJ2-7	-	CASSLNNYERYF
TRBV7-9	-	TRBJ1-3	-	CASSRDTSGNTIYF
TRBV5-1	TRBD1	TRBJ1-4	once	CASSSRDRGNEKLFF
TRBV28	-	TRBJ1-5	-	CASSLREASNQPQHF
TRBV19	TRBD1	TRBJ1-2	-	CASSMVGQYYGYTF
TRBV3-1/TRBV3-2	-	TRBJ1-2	-	CASSQARVGYGYTF
TRBV11-3	TRBD2	TRBJ2-1	-	CASSLDPAGRGEQFF
TRBV2	-	TRBJ1-3	-	CASRQGNRGNTIYF
TRBV3-1/TRBV3-2	-	TRBJ1-5	-	CASSRDPNQPQHF
TRBV19	TRBD1	TRBJ1-1	-	CASSEGQGLLRTEAFF
TRBV6-5	-	TRBJ2-7	-	CASSYGLYEQYF
TRBV4-1	TRBD2	TRBJ2-2	few	CASSQDTGGRAGGELFF
TRBV25-1	TRBD2	TRBJ2-3	-	CASRALAGGTDTQYF
TRBV20-1	-	TRBJ1-1	-	CSARGNTEAFF
TRBV2	-	TRBJ2-1	-	CASSTEPTASEQFF
TRBV6-5	TRBD1	TRBJ2-7	once	CASSYRGRGYF